Below, 22 T cell receptor beta chains from the same sample are listed, as sequenced in a study of blood T cell repertoires in COVID-19. The table came from immunoSEQ multiplex PCR; TCRdb's copy has only in-frame clones and leaves some out. This table has roughly 500,000 clones, 80% to 90% appearing once. Sequencing was performed on peripheral blood. The source of these receptors is a human donor in a cohort sampled during active COVID-19.

This chain uses TRBV18 with TRBJ1-2; 8 bases line up with TRBD1. The length of the CDR3 is 16 residues. J gave up 1 base and V 3 bases, and 7 bases lay outside the gene matches. Germline CDR1 is KGHSH and CDR2 is LQKENI. The CDR3 DNA is TGTGCCAGCTCACCTACAGGACAGGGTATTAACTATGGCTACACCTTC. Its translation is CASSPTGQGINYGYTF.

The V and J genes are TRBV28 and TRBJ1-5; 7 nucleotides agree with TRBD1. V shed 3 bases, J shed 6 bases, and the junction held 11 bases outside the gene matches. Per germline, CDR1 MDHEN and CDR2 SYDVKM. The CDR3 runs to 16 residues. The CDR3 DNA reads as TGTGCCAGCAGTTTCCTACAGGGGCGGGCAGGTCAGCCCCAGCATTTT. It encodes CASSFLQGRAGQPQHF.

V is TRBV18 and J is TRBJ2-1; 10 bases line up with TRBD2. CDR1 is KGHSH and CDR2 is LQKENI in the germline V gene. Trimming cost V 6 bases and J 5 bases; bases outside gene matches: 19. The CDR3 is 19 residues long. The CDR3 reads CASSRTGPTGTSVHNEQFF. CDR3 nucleotide sequence: TGTGCCAGCTCGCGGACGGGGCCTACCGGGACTAGCGTCCACAATGAGCAGTTCTTC.

This clone has just a few counts. The rearrangement links TRBV7-3 to TRBJ2-5, with D possibly being TRBD2 (6 bases). Germline loops: CDR1 SGHTA, CDR2 FQGTGA. Trimming stripped 2 bases from V and 5 bases from J, with 15 bases between. CDR3 size: 15 residues. The CDR3 here is CASSLLGTLAETQYF. CDR3 nucleotides: TGTGCCAGCAGCTTATTGGGGACTTTGGCTGAGACCCAGTACTTC.

This CDR3 reads CASSDPGTSTDTQYF. The CDR3 DNA sequence: TGTGCCAGCAGCGACCCGGGGACAAGCACAGATACGCAGTATTTT. This chain uses TRBV9 with TRBJ2-3; TRBD1 is a possible D gene (6 bases). With 3 bases removed from V and 0 bases from J, the gap between germline ends came to 11 bases. Germline lookup yields CDR1 SGDLS and CDR2 YYNGEE. The CDR3 loop spans 15 amino acids.

The chain is built from TRBV11-2 and TRBJ1-2; D call uncertain. V shed 5 bases and J shed 7 bases, with 14 bases lying between them. From germline, CDR1 is SGHAT and CDR2 FQNNGV. The CDR3 extends over 13 amino acids. CDR3 bases: TGTGCCAGCAGCCCCACTCCCTCTCGTGGCTACACCTTC. As protein: CASSPTPSRGYTF. Looking up the rest from reference TRBV11-2 and TRBJ1-2 gives the full variable domain: EAGVAQSPRYKIIEKRQSVAFWCNPISGHATLYWYQQILGQGPKLLIQFQNNGVVDDSQLPKDRFSAERLKGVDSTLKIQPAKLEDSAVYLCASSPTPSRGYTFGSGTRLTVV.

The chain links TRBV28 to TRBJ1-2, with D uncertain. CDR3 length: 15 amino acids. V shed 6 bases and J shed 5 bases, with 19 bases lying between them. Germline lookup yields CDR1 MDHEN and CDR2 SYDVKM. The CDR3 region is CASSSGRGTSYGYTF. DNA for the CDR3: TGTGCCAGCAGCTCAGGACGAGGAACTAGTTATGGCTACACCTTC.

The rearrangement links TRBV27 to TRBJ2-3; 13 nucleotides match TRBD2. This CDR3 comprises 18 residues. V lost 3 bases and J lost 4; bases outside the gene matches: 10. Germline CDR1 is MNHEY and CDR2 is SMNVEV (reference sequence). The CDR3 DNA follows: TGTGCCAGCAGTTTCTCCCCTACTAGCGGGAGGGGGGCAGATACGCAGTATTTT. Its translation is CASSFSPTSGRGADTQYF.

This clone has only one observation. The V call is TRBV7-2, the J call TRBJ2-3, with D possibly matching TRBD2 (6 bases). The CDR3 length is 17 residues. The V and J ends lost 4 bases and 1 base respectively, with 18 bases between them. CDR1 is SGHTA and CDR2 is FQGNSA in the germline V gene. The CDR3, as DNA: TGTGCCAGCAGCTCCATCCGTACCGGCGGGGGCACAGATACGCAGTATTTT. Protein: CASSSIRTGGGTDTQYF.

V usage is TRBV28 and J usage is TRBJ1-1; 10 positions match TRBD1. Germline loops: CDR1 MDHEN, CDR2 SYDVKM. CDR3 length equals 14 residues. V lost 2 bases and J lost 11; bases outside the gene matches: 8. CDR3 residues: CASSLTGQGPRAFF. CDR3 coding DNA: TGTGCCAGCAGTTTAACGGGACAGGGGCCCCGGGCTTTCTTT.

The chain carries TRBV20-1 and TRBJ2-1, with TRBD2 matching 8 bases. J lost 6 bases, V lost 3 bases, and 13 bases had no gene match. Germline values: CDR1 DFQATT, CDR2 SNEGSKA (reference sequence). The CDR3 spans 16 residues. The DNA of the CDR3 is TGCAGTGCTAGTAGTCCTAGCGGGCCAGAGAGCAATGAGCAGTTCTTC. Protein: CSASSPSGPESNEQFF.

The chain joins TRBV10-1 to TRBJ1-2; no clear D gene. Trimming removed 5 bases at V and 5 bases at J, with 15 bases between. Germline V gene sequence: CDR1 WNHNN, CDR2 SYGVQD (reference sequence). This CDR3 has 14 amino acids. The CDR3 sequence is CASSPSSWRYGYTF. The CDR3 DNA reads TGCGCCAGCAGTCCATCCTCCTGGAGGTATGGCTACACCTTC.

The chain links TRBV5-8 to TRBJ1-5; 9 bases map to TRBD1. This CDR3 has 14 amino acids. Germline V lookup: CDR1 SGHTS, CDR2 YDEGEE. V shed 5 bases, J shed 6 bases, and the junction held 6 bases outside the gene matches. CDR3 in DNA: TGTGCCAGCAGTACCGGGACAGGGAGTCAGCCCCAGCATTTT. Translation: CASSTGTGSQPQHF.

This chain connects TRBV19 to TRBJ2-7, with 10 bases identical to TRBD1. Germline-derived CDR1 and CDR2 are LNHDA and SQIVND (reference sequence). The CDR3 has 16 amino acids. V was pared by 6 bases and J by 4 bases, with 12 bases of the junction left unmatched. The CDR3 DNA reads as TGTGCCAGTAGATCCCCCGCGAGGACAGGGGGGTACGAGCAGTACTTC. Translated: CASRSPARTGGYEQYF.

V usage is TRBV18 and J usage is TRBJ2-7; 9 nucleotides agree with TRBD2. Germline loops: CDR1 KGHSH, CDR2 LQKENI. This CDR3 is 17 amino acids long. J lost 1 base, V lost 3 bases, and 10 bases had no gene match. CDR3 residues: CASSPWVTSGRSYEQYF. The CDR3 DNA reads as TGTGCCAGCTCACCTTGGGTGACTAGCGGACGGTCCTACGAGCAGTACTTC.

The chain uses TRBV5-1 and TRBJ2-2, with D possibly TRBD1 on 5 matching bases. The ends were cut back, 5 bases at V and 1 base at J, with 9 bases in the middle. Germline V gives CDR1 SGHRS, CDR2 YFSETQ. This CDR3 contains 14 residues. The CDR3 region is CASRRQRNTGELFF. CDR3 in DNA: TGCGCCAGCAGAAGACAGAGGAACACCGGGGAGCTGTTTTTT.

V is TRBV5-6 and J is TRBJ1-1; the D gene is possibly TRBD1 (6 bases). The CDR3 runs 17 residues. The V gene lost 0 bases and the J gene lost 1 base, with 16 bases spanning the gap. The germline V gene encodes CDR1 SGHDT and CDR2 YYEEEE. The CDR3 protein is CASSLGGQPLPNTEAFF. In DNA, the CDR3 is TGTGCCAGCAGCTTGGGGGGGCAGCCACTACCGAACACTGAAGCTTTCTTT.

The count of this clone is one. The chain is built from TRBV6-2 or TRBV6-3 and TRBJ1-4; tentative D call: TRBD1 (6 bases). CDR1 and CDR2 (germline): MNHEY, SVGEGT. Trimming removed 4 bases at V and 5 bases at J, with 14 bases between. CDR3 length: 15 amino acids. CDR3: CASSSRQDSNEKLFF. CDR3 coding DNA: TGTGCCAGCAGTTCGAGACAGGACTCAAATGAAAAACTGTTTTTT.

The rearrangement joins TRBV6-2 or TRBV6-3 to TRBJ2-1; tentative D call: TRBD1 (6 bases). The CDR3 has 16 residues. Trimming shortened V by 0 bases and J by 8 bases, and 17 bases separated the two germline ends. CDR1 and CDR2 from the germline V gene are MNHEY and SVGEGT. CDR3 in amino acids: CASSYSARGHRDEQFF. The DNA of the CDR3 is TGTGCCAGCAGTTACTCGGCCAGGGGACATCGGGATGAGCAGTTCTTC.

The chain couples TRBV5-1 to TRBJ1-1, with 7 bases matching TRBD1. The CDR3 is made up of 14 amino acids. Germline CDR1 reads SGHRS; CDR2 reads YFSETQ. The V gene end was trimmed by 4 bases and the J gene end by 6 bases; junction bases not matched to a gene: 9. The CDR3 region is CASSPRGLGSEAFF. DNA for the CDR3: TGCGCCAGCAGCCCGAGGGGGCTAGGTTCTGAAGCTTTCTTT.

The chain couples TRBV5-6 to TRBJ2-5; TRBD1 matches 7 bases. V shed 3 bases and J 2 bases; nucleotides not matched to a gene: 4. The CDR3 loop spans 14 amino acids. The germline gives CDR1 SGHDT, CDR2 YYEEEE. Here the CDR3 reads CASSSGQVQETQYF. CDR3 DNA sequence: TGTGCCAGCAGCTCCGGACAGGTTCAAGAGACCCAGTACTTC.

The genes are TRBV7-2 and TRBJ1-2, with 8 bases that match TRBD1. Germline CDR1 is SGHTA and CDR2 is FQGNSA. This CDR3 region has 13 residues. The junction had 3 bases not matched to a gene; V was cut back by 5 bases and J by 4 bases. The chain's CDR3 is CASSHRGGYGYTF. In nucleotides, the CDR3 is TGTGCCAGCAGCCACAGGGGGGGCTATGGCTACACCTTC.